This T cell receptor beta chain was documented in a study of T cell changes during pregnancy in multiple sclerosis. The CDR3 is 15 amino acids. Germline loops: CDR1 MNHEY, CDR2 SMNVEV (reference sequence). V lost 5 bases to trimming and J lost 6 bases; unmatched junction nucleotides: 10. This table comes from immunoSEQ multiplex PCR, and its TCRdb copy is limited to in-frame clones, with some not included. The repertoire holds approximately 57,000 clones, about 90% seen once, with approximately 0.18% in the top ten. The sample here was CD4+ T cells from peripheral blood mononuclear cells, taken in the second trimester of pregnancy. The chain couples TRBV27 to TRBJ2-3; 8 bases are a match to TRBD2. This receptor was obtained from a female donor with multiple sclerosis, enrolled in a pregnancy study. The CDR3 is CASSPPGGRGDTQYF. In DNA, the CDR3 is TGTGCCAGCAGTCCTCCGGGGGGGCGGGGGGATACGCAGTATTTT.